This is a list of T cell receptor beta chains from one sample in a study of T cell responses to AZD1222 COVID-19 vaccine. The protocol was immunoSEQ multiplex PCR, while the TCRdb copy is restricted to in-frame clones and leaves out a portion. Found here are 66,000 or so clones, 60% to 85% of them singletons; the top ten hold roughly 21%. Sample: peripheral blood, taken on day 0 of MenACWY control vaccination. The receptor source for this set is an adult in good health. CDR3s include the opening cysteine and the closing phenylalanine or tryptophan.

V,J,CDR3
TRBV4-3,TRBJ2-7,CASSQDWQGHYEQYF
TRBV27,TRBJ2-1,CASSSRQANEQFF
TRBV5-1,TRBJ1-1,CASSLEQGSYTEAFF
TRBV5-6,TRBJ1-2,CASSLVGGVTYGYTF
TRBV6-5,TRBJ2-2,CASSLKGPGTGELFF
TRBV10-3,TRBJ2-7,CAIGGTGGYEQYF
TRBV2,TRBJ2-1,CASSRDTNNEQFF
TRBV29-1,TRBJ1-4,CSAYRGLEKLFF
TRBV27,TRBJ2-2,CASSFIAFANTGELFF
TRBV11-2,TRBJ1-2,CASSLLTEIHTF
TRBV7-9,TRBJ2-3,CASSSGQGSTDTQYF
TRBV30,TRBJ1-3,CARGHPTSGNTIYF
TRBV4-3,TRBJ1-6,CASSQDRGKLSPLHF
TRBV4-3,TRBJ2-2,CASSQDELTGELFF
TRBV19,TRBJ2-1,CASSTLTGPPGGEQFF
TRBV5-1,TRBJ2-2,CASSPGGQGSTGELFF
TRBV7-3,TRBJ2-1,CASSPTGGHHEQFF
TRBV6-5,TRBJ2-1,CASRLTGIRAYEQFF
TRBV5-6,TRBJ1-1,CASSLTGTLNTEAFF
TRBV4-1,TRBJ1-2,CASSQVQGYGYTF
TRBV5-1,TRBJ1-1,CASSRDWNTEAFF
TRBV27,TRBJ2-1,CASSAYNEQFF
TRBV30,TRBJ2-7,CAWRGDTQSEQYF
TRBV19,TRBJ1-4,CASSIPRDRGHEKLFF
TRBV7-2,TRBJ2-7,CASSLGPEQYF
TRBV7-9,TRBJ1-1,CASSFSGGVNTEAFF
TRBV3-1/TRBV3-2,TRBJ2-3,CASSQDVAAADTQYF
TRBV4-3,TRBJ2-7,CASSQDWGDEQYF
TRBV11-1,TRBJ2-1,CASSPPAGDEQFF
TRBV4-1,TRBJ1-6,CASSQARLNSPLHF
TRBV28,TRBJ2-7,CASRIKLAGRYEQYF
TRBV30,TRBJ2-7,CAWSSLGEQYF
TRBV11-1,TRBJ1-6,CASSLQSESPLHF
TRBV28,TRBJ1-1,CASSFGGYTAFF
TRBV3-1/TRBV3-2,TRBJ1-6,CASSQGQGSSPLHF
TRBV27,TRBJ1-5,CASSFTGQPQHF
TRBV3-1/TRBV3-2,TRBJ2-2,CASSQDVGGAGELFF
TRBV11-1,TRBJ2-7,CASSLDGTAHYEQYF
TRBV2,TRBJ1-5,CASSEASGAQPQHF
TRBV29-1,TRBJ2-2,CSVWVTNTGELFF
TRBV7-3,TRBJ1-5,CASSLFQVSQPQHF
TRBV5-1,TRBJ1-4,CASSLEAGKEKLFF
TRBV9,TRBJ1-4,CASSPGTATNEKLFF
TRBV19,TRBJ1-1,CASSVRTGVEAFF
TRBV2,TRBJ1-2,CASSVRDRASGYTF
TRBV7-2,TRBJ2-4,CASSSRGGGGSAKNIQYF
TRBV6-5,TRBJ1-3,CASSYRQGNTIYF
TRBV4-3,TRBJ1-6,CASSQDPAHNSPLHF
TRBV7-9,TRBJ2-7,CASSLEGHPQYF
TRBV9,TRBJ2-2,CASTDSDHVSNTGELFF
TRBV5-1,TRBJ1-5,CASSLSGTSNQPQHF
TRBV30,TRBJ2-7,CAWSIGLALFSYEQYF
TRBV9,TRBJ1-3,CASSVAGSGNTIYF
TRBV29-1,TRBJ2-1,CSVNRGGNEQFF
TRBV28,TRBJ1-1,CASEQDPNTEAFF
TRBV19,TRBJ2-1,CASRGGVYNEQFF
TRBV30,TRBJ2-5,CAWSHNQETQYF
TRBV29-1,TRBJ2-5,CSVVSANQETQYF
TRBV3-1/TRBV3-2,TRBJ2-1,CASSQGRGEGAQFF
TRBV28,TRBJ1-5,CASSSTGNQPQHF